Sequencing of this TCR beta chain was carried out in a study of tumor-infiltrating lymphocytes in primary liver carcinoma (dated by TCRdb to 2016 to 2017). About the full investigation: Of the five patients, three men and two women aged 30 to 69 years, four had hepatocellular carcinoma and one had combined HCC and intrahepatic cholangiocarcinoma. TCRbeta repertoire sequencing covered about 35 specimens from 5 patients: 25 tumor regions, 5 adjacent noncancerous liver tissues and 5 peripheral blood samples. The study combined TCRbeta repertoire sequencing, expression microarrays and whole-exome sequencing across five regions of each liver tumor, with adjacent normal tissue and blood. Repertoires from technical replicates were highly reproducible, with mean shared-clone rates about 0.88 and correlation coefficients above 0.98. Each sample produced roughly 3.5 to 7.5 million productive TCRbeta reads, and read depth showed no significant difference between tissue types. To link TCRbeta repertoire diversity to the local molecular phenotype, the 20 to 25 tumor region samples were profiled with Agilent mRNA microarrays. Tumors of the five patients were stage T1-T3 N0M0 with maximum diameters of roughly 4 to 11 cm.

Using a constant-region primer and ProtoScript II reverse transcriptase, TCRbeta-specific cDNA was reverse-transcribed from around 500 ng total RNA. TCRbeta libraries were built with three nested multiplex PCR rounds, a slightly modified ARM-PCR procedure. Each of the first two PCR rounds ran for approximately 11 cycles using multiplex TRBV1-TRBV30 forward primers together with a Cbeta reverse primer. Sample barcodes and Illumina adapters were added in a final 25-cycle PCR using Deep VentR polymerase. Before sequencing, amplicons of 200-500 bp were purified from gel using a QIAquick gel extraction kit. TCRbeta amplicons were sequenced on an Illumina HiSeq 2500 with 250-bp paired-end reads. In the source study's methods: To recover full CDR3 sequences, reads were quality-trimmed using Trimmomatic v0.33 and paired reads were then merged using FLASH v1.2.11. V, D and J germline segments were assigned to the rearranged TCRbeta sequences using MiGEC v1.2.1b. VDJtools v1.0.0 computed clonotype statistics and Shannon-Wiener diversity indices. Except for diversity analysis, only the 250 most abundant clonotypes of each sample were used in subsequent analyses to reduce sampling bias. TCRdb ran its own pipeline on the public reads, namely fastp trimming at Q25 and MiXCR clone calling, and kept in-frame beta chains. CDR3 protein sequences are deduplicated, and each keeps its most common genes and DNA. What appears here as the V and J calls and clone size reflects TCRdb's work, not the paper's. The sample contains over 35,000 distinct CDR3 sequences, 73% of them found a single time. The top ten clones comprise 15% to 20% of the sample.

The germline V gene yields MDHEN for CDR1 and SYDVKM for CDR2. The CDR3 runs 14 residues from the cysteine to the phenylalanine. CDR3 DNA is the only sequence kept; it has 42 bases, read in frame from the first base. To note about this clonotype: What this receptor recognizes is not known. A read error may account for a junction end that differs from germline.

Without any cell sorting, total RNA and DNA were co-extracted from 20-30 mg of bulk tissue using the AllPrep DNA/RNA mini kit. Surgical resection was performed in China between late 2015 and 2016 on about 5 patients with histopathologically diagnosed primary liver carcinoma. At the time of sampling, the patients were treatment-naive and had chronic HBV infection. Five spatially separated regions were sampled per tumor: superior, inferior, left-lateral and right-lateral poles, plus the tumor centre. More than 75% viable tumor cells were found by histology in every tumor sample. Each fresh piece of tumor and adjacent tissue was cut in two, with one half stored in RNAlater at -80 degrees C and the other half sent for histology. Overall study results and their limits: Bulk unsorted samples precluded comparing CD4+ and CD8+ T cell repertoires. Compared with blood, tumors had a significantly larger share of the repertoire taken up by the top 250 clones (p = 0.039). Only the TCR beta chain was sequenced, which likely underestimates true repertoire diversity because unpaired alpha chains were not captured. Only a few patients were included in the study, and the authors note that the findings should be validated in a larger study. Only about 7-25% of top clones were found in all five regions of a tumor, suggesting spatial heterogeneity of tumor-infiltrating T cells. Pairs of tumor regions showed greater repertoire overlap (mean roughly 35%) than tumor-adjacent pairs (roughly 17%) or tumor-blood pairs (approximately 14%), which is consistent with antigen-driven expansion.

The V and J segments used are TRBV28 and TRBJ2-7; D gene: possibly TRBD2, on 5 matching bases. The sample comprised liver tumor tissue from sampling region 2. Reading the label with the study, this specimen's cell subset or site is: tumor region T2, inferior pole. This clonotype originated in a man aged 40-50 years with primary liver carcinoma and hepatitis B virus infection. For the CDR3, the sequence is CTSGPLADQRVEYF. The DNA sequence reads TGTACCAGCGGTCCCCTGGCGGACCAGAGAGTCGAGTACTTC.